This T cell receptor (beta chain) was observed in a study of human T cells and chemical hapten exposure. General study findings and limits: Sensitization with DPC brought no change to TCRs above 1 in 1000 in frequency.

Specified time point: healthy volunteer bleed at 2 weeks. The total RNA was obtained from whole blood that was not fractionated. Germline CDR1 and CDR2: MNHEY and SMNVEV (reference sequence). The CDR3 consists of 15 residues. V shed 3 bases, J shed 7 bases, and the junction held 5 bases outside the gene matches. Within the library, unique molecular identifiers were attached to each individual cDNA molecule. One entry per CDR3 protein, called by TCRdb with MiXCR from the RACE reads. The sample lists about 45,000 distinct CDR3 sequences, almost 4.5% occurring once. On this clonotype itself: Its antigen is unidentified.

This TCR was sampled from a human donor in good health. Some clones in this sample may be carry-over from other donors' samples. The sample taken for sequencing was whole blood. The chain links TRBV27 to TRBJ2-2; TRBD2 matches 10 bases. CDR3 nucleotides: TGTGCCAGCAGTTTCAGTCTAGCGGGAGACGGGGAGCTGTTTTTT. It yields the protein CASSFSLAGDGELFF.